These 7 T cell receptor beta chains originate from one sample sequenced in a study of blood T cell repertoires in COVID-19. Clones were sequenced by immunoSEQ multiplex PCR, and TCRdb holds only the in-frame ones, with some missing. The data show 310,000 or so clones, around 84% seen once. The sequenced material came from PBMCs or T cells enriched from blood (not recorded which). All receptors come from a woman between 18 and 30 years old who had recovered from COVID-19.

A single count supports this clone. The genes are TRBV18 and TRBJ1-3; no clear D gene. Germline V gene data show CDR1 as KGHSH and CDR2 as LQKENI. This CDR3 contains 15 residues. V was clipped by 1 base and J by 0 bases, with 7 bases between them. The CDR3 DNA follows: TGTGCCAGCTCACCACAGAGGATCTCTGGAAACACCATATATTTT. Translation gives CASSPQRISGNTIYF.

This sequence joins TRBV10-3 and TRBJ2-2; 11 positions agree with TRBD2. This CDR3 comprises 19 residues. The V segment lost 4 bases and the J segment 3 bases; nucleotides outside the gene matches: 13. Germline V gene sequence: CDR1 ENHRY, CDR2 SYGVKD. The CDR3 reads CAISGPRLAGIVDTGELFF. The DNA of the CDR3 is TGTGCCATCAGTGGGCCCAGACTAGCGGGAATCGTCGACACCGGGGAGCTGTTTTTT.

The chain carries TRBV24-1 and TRBJ2-3; TRBD2 matches 8 bases. The V and J ends lost 2 bases and 1 base, in that order; junction bases with no gene match: 7. Germline CDR1 KGHDR, CDR2 SFDVKD. The CDR3 covers 17 residues. The DNA of the CDR3 is TGTGCCACCAGTGATTATACTAGCGGACTGCGCACAGATACGCAGTATTTT. Translated, it gives CATSDYTSGLRTDTQYF.

The genes are TRBV9 and TRBJ2-1; maybe TRBD2 (6 bases). The V end lost 0 bases, the J end lost 0 bases, and 19 bases lay between the germline ends. The CDR3 covers 19 residues. The germline V gene has CDR1 SGDLS and CDR2 YYNGEE. CDR3: CASSVASSGARPSYNEQFF. The CDR3 nucleotides are TGTGCCAGCAGCGTAGCGAGCTCGGGAGCGAGACCCTCCTACAATGAGCAGTTCTTC. Full variable domain (outside the CDR3, taken from reference TRBV9 and TRBJ2-1): DSGVTQTPKHLITATGQRVTLRCSPRSGDLSVYWYQQSLDQGLQFLIQYYNGEERAKGNILERFSAQQFPDLHSELNLSSLELGDSALYFCASSVASSGARPSYNEQFFGPGTRLTVL.

The chain combines TRBV5-4 with TRBJ1-1; perhaps TRBD1 as D (5 bases). The CDR3 has 12 amino acids. The V end was cut by 1 base, the J end by 10 bases, with 11 bases between. The germline CDR1 and CDR2 sequences are SGHNT and YYREEE (reference sequence). The DNA for the CDR3 is TGTGCCAGCAGCTTGTGGTCAGGGCTAGCTTTCTTT. It yields the protein CASSLWSGLAFF.

The rearrangement uses TRBV27 and TRBJ2-2; 7 bases are a match to TRBD1. Per germline, CDR1 MNHEY and CDR2 SMNVEV (reference sequence). Trimming at V came to 7 bases and at J to 8 bases, leaving 13 bases not matched to a gene. This CDR3 has 15 residues. CDR3 in amino acids: CASMRGQIRWGELFF. CDR3 sequence (DNA): TGTGCCAGCATGAGGGGGCAAATCAGATGGGGGGAGCTGTTTTTT.

The chain uses TRBV2 and TRBJ1-2; 11 bases map to TRBD1. Germline V gene lookup returns CDR1 SNHLY and CDR2 FYNNEI. The CDR3 extends over 15 amino acids. V lost 6 bases, J lost 4 bases, and 7 bases stayed unmatched. The CDR3 spells CASRAGQGAGYGYTF. The DNA for the CDR3 is TGTGCCAGCAGGGCTGGACAGGGGGCCGGCTATGGCTACACCTTC.